The 5 T cell receptor beta chains reported below all come from one sample, sequenced in a study of spatial heterogeneity in lung cancer. Their antigen targets remain unknown. Study-level findings and limits: How many expanded intratumoral alpha and beta TCRs were present tracked the tumor mutation count, which was a count of nonsynonymous mutations.

From the 5' RACE reads, TCRdb called clonotypes with MiXCR, one entry per CDR3 protein. The table lists 5,900 or so distinct CDR3 sequences, approximately 8% of them singletons. Time point denoted: sample taken at primary tumor resection. Specimen: lung tumor tissue, collected at surgery. The receptors were gathered from a female donor with early-stage non-small cell lung cancer.

Many counts were recorded for this clonotype. The V gene is TRBV6-5, the J gene TRBJ2-7; D not resolved. The CDR3 has 13 residues. Trimming stripped 4 bases from V and 3 bases from J, with 10 bases between. The V gene's germline CDR1 is MNHEY and CDR2 SVGAGI. Written as DNA, the CDR3 is TGTGCCAGCAGTTCCCCTACTTACTACGAGCAGTACTTC. Amino acid sequence: CASSSPTYYEQYF.

By share, this clonotype counts as medium-sized. The chain joins TRBV5-6 to TRBJ1-4; tentative D call: TRBD1 (6 bases). The germline gives CDR1 SGHDT, CDR2 YYEEEE. Trimming removed 1 base at V and 5 bases at J, with 12 bases between. The CDR3 is 15 residues long. This chain's CDR3 is CASSLPGQKNEKLFF. In DNA form, the CDR3 reads TGTGCCAGCAGCTTGCCCGGACAGAAAAATGAAAAACTGTTTTTT.

This clonotype qualifies as medium-sized. V gene TRBV28 combines with J gene TRBJ1-2, with 7 bases that match TRBD1. The germline V gene encodes CDR1 MDHEN and CDR2 SYDVKM. CDR3 length equals 12 residues. Trimming cost V 7 bases and J 7 bases; bases outside gene matches: 6. This chain's CDR3 is CASTDREGGYTF. The CDR3, as DNA: TGTGCCAGCACCGACAGGGAGGGTGGCTACACCTTC.

The chain carries TRBV20-1 and TRBJ1-5; 7 bases agree with TRBD1. This CDR3 comprises 13 residues. V shed 5 bases, J shed 3 bases, and the junction held 4 bases outside the gene matches. The V gene's germline CDR1 is DFQATT and CDR2 SNEGSKA (reference sequence). CDR3 region: CSAGDSYNQPQHF. The CDR3 coding sequence is TGCAGTGCTGGGGACAGTTACAATCAGCCCCAGCATTTT.

This clonotype was found many times. The J gene is TRBJ2-1, the V gene TRBV11-1; D gene uncertain. V was pared by 5 bases and J by 0 bases, with 8 bases between. There are 14 residues in the CDR3. The V gene's germline CDR1 is SGHAT and CDR2 FQDESV (reference sequence). The CDR3 DNA follows: TGTGCCAGCAGCGCGCACAGCTCCTACAATGAGCAGTTCTTC. Translation gives CASSAHSSYNEQFF.